This TCR beta chain was obtained from a study of CD8+ T cells in alopecia areata. Study information: Treated patients were given oral tofacitinib, which was dosed at 5 to 10 mg twice daily. Overall study results and limits: Compared with normal scalp, lesional scalp had higher clonality and more expanded CD8+ clones.

Extracted RNA was reverse transcribed, and the resulting cDNA served as sequencing template. Clones were sequenced by immunoSEQ multiplex PCR, and TCRdb holds only the in-frame ones, with some missing. Counted here are about 19,000 clones, about 70% occurring once; the ten biggest clones make up 5.5% to 6.5%. V dropped 5 bases and J dropped 1 base, with 18 bases sitting between them. This CDR3 has 16 residues. The germline gives CDR1 SEHNR, CDR2 FQNEAQ (reference sequence). As to this clone: Its antigen is not known.

Both peripheral blood and punch biopsies of lesional scalp skin were obtained from patients who had alopecia areata. This receptor was identified in a human donor with alopecia areata. This chain links TRBV7-9 with TRBJ2-7, with TRBD2 as a possible D gene (6 bases). The specimen was skin, collected at week 0. The CDR3 nucleotides are TGTGCCAGCAGCGAGGACTATCCCTCAACTTCCTACGAGCAGTACTTC. It encodes CASSEDYPSTSYEQYF.